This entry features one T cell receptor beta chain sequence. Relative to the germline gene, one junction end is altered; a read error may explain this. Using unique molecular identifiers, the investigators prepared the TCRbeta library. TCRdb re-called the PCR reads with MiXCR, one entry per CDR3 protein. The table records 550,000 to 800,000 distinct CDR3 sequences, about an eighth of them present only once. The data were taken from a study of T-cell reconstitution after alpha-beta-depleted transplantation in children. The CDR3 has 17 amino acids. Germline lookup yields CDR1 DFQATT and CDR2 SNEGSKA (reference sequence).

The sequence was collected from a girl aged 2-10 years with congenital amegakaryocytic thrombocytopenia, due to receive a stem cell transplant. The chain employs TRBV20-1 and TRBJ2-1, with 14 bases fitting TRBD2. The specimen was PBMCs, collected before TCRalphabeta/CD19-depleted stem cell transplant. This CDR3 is CCASFPPGLAGDNEQFF. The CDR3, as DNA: TGCTGTGCTAGTTTTCCCCCGGGACTAGCGGGAGACAATGAGCAGTTCTTC.